This entry concerns a single T cell receptor (beta chain). The antigen remains undetermined. The data are from a study of T cell repertoires in ileal Crohn's disease. Study details: Every patient was operated on for stricturing (roughly 61%) or penetrating (about 40%) complications.

Time point given: neoterminal ileum biopsy at postoperative endoscopy, about 6 months after surgery. TCRdb's copy holds only in-frame clones and misses some; the assay was immunoSEQ multiplex PCR. The data contain 10,000 to 15,000 clones, around 83% of them seen just once; the ten biggest clones take up approximately 11%. Study-wide results and caveats: Endoscopic recurrence occurred in every patient whose clonality exceeded 26.8%.

V lost 1 base and J lost 5; bases outside the gene matches: 4. CDR3 length: 16 amino acids. Germline V CDR1 and CDR2: SGHDN, FVKESK. The specimen sequenced was ileal tissue. The receptor was derived from an adult with Crohn's disease. The chain has TRBV14 and TRBJ2-5, with 13 bases that match TRBD2. The DNA of the CDR3 is TGTGCCAGCAGCCAAGCTAGGACTAGCGGGAGCGAGACCCAGTACTTC. It specifies CASSQARTSGSETQYF.